Listed below are T cell receptor beta chains from one sample, sequenced in a study of cytomegalovirus exposure and HLA in healthy donors. Data came from immunoSEQ multiplex PCR; TCRdb stores just in-frame clones and leaves some out. The repertoire includes hundreds of thousands of clones, 85% to 90% of them detected once, and approximately 0.95% sits in the top ten. The material sequenced was PBMCs. The receptors stem from a woman between 18 and 29 years old in good health and CMV-seronegative. The CDR3 runs from the conserved cysteine through the conserved F or W. A D gene is named only where the DNA matches it firmly. For some rows the clone size is stated as once, few or many, or as a class when expanded; others skip it.

D | J | V | size | DNA | CDR3
NA | TRBJ2-3 | TRBV5-1 | NA | TGCGCCAGCAGCACGGAGCCAGGGCCCGGATTTGGCACAGATACGCAGTATTTT | CASSTEPGPGFGTDTQYF
NA | TRBJ1-5 | TRBV11-3 | NA | TGTGCCAGCAGCTTATTCCACAGGGTGGGTAATCAGCCCCAGCATTTT | CASSLFHRVGNQPQHF
NA | TRBJ2-6 | TRBV9 | once | TGTGCCAGCAGTGGAGGGGTTGCAGGGGCCAACGTCCTGACTTTC | CASSGGVAGANVLTF
TRBD2 | TRBJ2-3 | TRBV15 | NA | TGTGCCACCAGCACCGAACCCGGGGGGGTAGATACGCAGTATTTT | CATSTEPGGVDTQYF
TRBD1 | TRBJ2-5 | TRBV2 | NA | TGTGCCAGCAGTACAGGGGGAGAGACCCAGTACTTC | CASSTGGETQYF
NA | TRBJ1-5 | TRBV6-6 | NA | TGTGCCACCTCGGCGAGGGAAATGGGTCAGCCCCAGCATTTT | CATSAREMGQPQHF
NA | TRBJ2-7 | TRBV28 | NA | TGTGCCAGCAGTCCTGACAGTTCCTACGAGCAGTACTTC | CASSPDSSYEQYF
NA | TRBJ2-2 | TRBV6-1 | NA | TGTGCCAGCAGTGATAACCGGGACAACTTGCGGCCCGGGGAGCTGTTTTTT | CASSDNRDNLRPGELFF
NA | TRBJ1-4 | TRBV27 | NA | TGTGCCAGCAGTCCCAGGGAAATTAGTGAAAAACTGTTTTTT | CASSPREISEKLFF
NA | TRBJ1-5 | TRBV2 | NA | TGTGCCAGCACTCTAGGTTGGGGCAATCAGCCCCAGCATTTT | CASTLGWGNQPQHF
TRBD1 | TRBJ2-5 | TRBV19 | NA | TGTGCCAGTTCATGGACAGGGGTGCAGGAGACCCAGTACTTC | CASSWTGVQETQYF
NA | TRBJ2-7 | TRBV30 | NA | TGTGCCTGGAGTGTAGAACAGTCCTACGAGCAGTACTTC | CAWSVEQSYEQYF
NA | TRBJ2-7 | TRBV6-1 | NA | TGTGCCAGCACGCAGATCTACGAGCAGTACTTC | CASTQIYEQYF
NA | TRBJ1-3 | TRBV28 | NA | TGTGCCAGCAGTTTACACAGCTCTGGAAACACCATATATTTT | CASSLHSSGNTIYF
TRBD2 | TRBJ2-5 | TRBV5-1 | NA | TGCGCCAGCAGCTTTCCCTGGACTAGCGGGAGGGTGCAAGAGACCCAGTACTTC | CASSFPWTSGRVQETQYF
TRBD1 | TRBJ2-1 | TRBV7-2 | NA | TGTGCCAGCAGCTTAGTCTCCAGGGGGTCAACCTACAATGAGCAGTTCTTC | CASSLVSRGSTYNEQFF
NA | TRBJ2-3 | TRBV13 | once | TGTGCCAGCAGCGAGTCTCAGGGGATTAGCACAGATACGCAGTATTTT | CASSESQGISTDTQYF
NA | TRBJ2-7 | TRBV28 | NA | TGTGCCAGCAGTTTATGGGGCAGGGTGGGATCCGACTCCTACGAGCAGTACTTC | CASSLWGRVGSDSYEQYF
TRBD1 | TRBJ1-5 | TRBV19 | once | TGTGCCAGTAGTATCAGACAGGGGTTCAGTCAGCCCCAGCATTTT | CASSIRQGFSQPQHF
TRBD1 | TRBJ1-1 | TRBV15 | NA | TGTGCCACCAGCATCCGGGACAGGGGGCCGGCTTTCTTT | CATSIRDRGPAFF
TRBD1 | TRBJ1-2 | TRBV4-3 | NA | TGCGCCAGCAGCTCACAGCAGGGGGACTATGGCTACACCTTC | CASSSQQGDYGYTF
TRBD1 | TRBJ2-3 | TRBV9 | NA | TGTGCCAGCAGCCAAAGACAGGGGGCGCAAGATACGCAGTATTTT | CASSQRQGAQDTQYF
TRBD1 | TRBJ1-1 | TRBV5-4 | NA | TGTGCCAGCAGCAGGACAGGGGAACCTGAAGCTTTCTTT | CASSRTGEPEAFF
NA | TRBJ2-7 | TRBV9 | NA | TGTGCCAGCAGCGTAGCTTCACAGGGCTACGAGCAGTACTTC | CASSVASQGYEQYF
TRBD1 | TRBJ2-3 | TRBV4-1 | NA | TGCGCCAGCAGCCAAGACAGGGGGCAAACAGATACGCAGTATTTT | CASSQDRGQTDTQYF
NA | TRBJ2-7 | TRBV6-5 | NA | TGTGCCAGCAGTCGCCTGGACAGCGTCCACGAGCAGTACTTC | CASSRLDSVHEQYF
TRBD2 | TRBJ2-5 | TRBV2 | NA | TGTGCCAGCAGCGCCGGACTAGCGGGACGAGAGACCCAGTACTTC | CASSAGLAGRETQYF
NA | TRBJ2-1 | TRBV9 | NA | TGTGCCAGCAGCGATCTGACAGGCGTCCACAATGAGCAGTTCTTC | CASSDLTGVHNEQFF
NA | TRBJ1-6 | TRBV7-9 | NA | TGTGCCAGCAGCTCGAGACGGAGCTCCTATAATTCACCCCTCCACTTT | CASSSRRSSYNSPLHF
TRBD1 | TRBJ2-3 | TRBV4-3 | NA | TGCGCCAGCAGCCAAGGACAGGGACAGCCAGATACGCAGTATTTT | CASSQGQGQPDTQYF
NA | TRBJ2-1 | TRBV27 | NA | TGTGCCAGCAGGCCGACTAGTGCGAACGCCTACAATGAGCAGTTCTTC | CASRPTSANAYNEQFF
NA | TRBJ2-2 | TRBV9 | NA | TGTGCCAGCAGCTTCAGTCCAGGGAAAACCGGGGAGCTGTTTTTT | CASSFSPGKTGELFF
NA | TRBJ2-2 | TRBV28 | NA | TGTGCCAGCAGTTTCCCCTCGGATATACTAGCATCCCCTAACACCGGGGAGCTGTTTTTT | CASSFPSDILASPNTGELFF
NA | TRBJ1-1 | TRBV5-1 | NA | TGCGCCAGCCGGGTGGAGGGAATCACTGAAGCTTTCTTT | CASRVEGITEAFF
TRBD2 | TRBJ2-1 | TRBV27 | NA | TGTGCCAGCAGGATCAACGGCGGGAGACCGGGGTACAATGAGCAGTTCTTC | CASRINGGRPGYNEQFF
TRBD2 | TRBJ2-7 | TRBV7-2 | NA | TGTGCCAGCAGCTGGGACGGGATTAGCGGGGGCTATTACGAGCAGTACTTC | CASSWDGISGGYYEQYF
TRBD1 | TRBJ1-1 | TRBV27 | once | TGTGCCAGCAGTCAAACAGGGGGCACACAAGCTTTCTTT | CASSQTGGTQAFF
NA | TRBJ1-3 | TRBV29-1 | NA | TGCAGCGTCTTAGAGTGGGGAAACACCATATATTTT | CSVLEWGNTIYF
TRBD2 | TRBJ2-1 | TRBV5-1 | once | TGCGCCAGCAGCTCTAGCGGCTCCACCTACAATGAGCAGTTCTTC | CASSSSGSTYNEQFF
NA | TRBJ1-6 | TRBV27 | NA | TGTGCCAGCAGTTTTAGAGGAAATTCACCCCTCCACTTT | CASSFRGNSPLHF
NA | TRBJ2-1 | TRBV5-1 | NA | TGCGCCAGCGGGGGGGGCACCAGCTCCTACAATGAGCAGTTCTTC | CASGGGTSSYNEQFF